Shown below are 29 T cell receptor beta chains from a single sample sequenced in a study of blood T cell repertoires in COVID-19. The repertoire was sequenced with immunoSEQ multiplex PCR; TCRdb's copy has only in-frame clones and lacks some. The repertoire includes around 300,000 clones, approximately 88% of them detected once, and 0.94% sits in the top ten. Material: peripheral blood. The receptors shown here come from a woman in her thirties or forties who had recovered from COVID-19.

This clone was observed once. This sequence joins TRBV9 and TRBJ1-3; no reliable D call. V was pared by 0 bases and J by 4 bases, with 14 bases between. Germline V gene sequence: CDR1 SGDLS, CDR2 YYNGEE. This CDR3 comprises 16 residues. CDR3 protein: CASSVEPLPPGNTIYF. CDR3 DNA: TGTGCCAGCAGCGTAGAGCCCCTCCCCCCGGGAAACACCATATATTTT.

This sequence joins TRBV7-9 and TRBJ1-2; D is uncertain. CDR1 is SEHNR and CDR2 is FQNEAQ in the germline V gene (reference sequence). V lost 5 bases and J 8 bases, leaving 15 bases between the germline ends. The CDR3 length is 13 residues. The CDR3 protein is CASSLVGVSGYTF. DNA for the CDR3: TGTGCCAGCAGCCTAGTCGGAGTTTCAGGCTACACCTTC.

As concerns this clone: Distinct nucleotide sequences in the sample also encode this CDR3. The rearrangement uses TRBV3-1 (or the pseudogene TRBV3-2) and TRBJ2-7; D gene uncertain. V lost 3 bases and J 2 bases, leaving 5 bases between the germline ends. Germline CDR1 and CDR2: LGHDT and YNNKEL (reference sequence). CDR3 size: 12 residues. The CDR3 sequence: CASSHDTYEQYF. In nucleotides, the CDR3 is TGTGCCAGCAGCCACGACACCTACGAGCAGTACTTC.

The chain joins TRBV6-2 or TRBV6-3 to TRBJ2-5; 7 positions match TRBD1. V shed 2 bases and J 2 bases; nucleotides not matched to a gene: 5. This CDR3 is 15 amino acids long. Germline-derived CDR1 and CDR2 are MNHEY and SVGEGT. The DNA for the CDR3 is TGTGCCAGCAGTTACGGTGGGACAGTACAAGAGACCCAGTACTTC. This encodes CASSYGGTVQETQYF.

The V and J genes are TRBV15 and TRBJ1-5; 10 bases align to TRBD1. This CDR3 spans 17 amino acids. V was pared by 4 bases and J by 0 bases, with 6 bases of the junction left unmatched. CDR1 and CDR2 (germline): LNHNV, YYDKDF (reference sequence). CDR3 sequence (DNA): TGTGCCACCAGCAAGGACAGGGGGGCATATAGCAATCAGCCCCAGCATTTT. This gives the protein CATSKDRGAYSNQPQHF.

The rearrangement joins TRBV4-1 to TRBJ2-7; D uncertain. Germline V gene lookup returns CDR1 MGHRA and CDR2 YSYEKL. V was cut by 0 bases and J by 2 bases, with 5 bases left in between. The CDR3 loop spans 13 amino acids. CDR3 DNA: TGCGCCAGCAGCCAAGACCGCGCCTACGAGCAGTACTTC. Its protein is CASSQDRAYEQYF.

The rearrangement joins TRBV5-1 to TRBJ2-5; D gene unclear. Trimming removed 0 bases at V and 3 bases at J, with 9 bases between. Germline lookup yields CDR1 SGHRS and CDR2 YFSETQ. There are 14 residues in the CDR3. CDR3 DNA: TGCGCCAGCAGCTTGGGTGTGGGCGAAGAGACCCAGTACTTC. It codes for CASSLGVGEETQYF. The entire variable domain, with the rest obtained from reference TRBV5-1 and TRBJ2-5, is as follows: KAGVTQTPRYLIKTRGQQVTLSCSPISGHRSVSWYQQTPGQGLQFLFEYFSETQRNKGNFPGRFSGRQFSNSRSEMNVSTLELGDSALYLCASSLGVGEETQYFGPGTRLLVL.

The chain recombines TRBV24-1 with TRBJ2-7; 9 bases align to TRBD2. The V gene's germline CDR1 is KGHDR and CDR2 SFDVKD. This CDR3 has 12 amino acids. V shed 3 bases and J 12 bases; nucleotides not matched to a gene: 5. This CDR3 reads CATSDSGRSTYF. DNA for the CDR3: TGTGCCACCAGTGATAGCGGGAGGTCAACGTACTTC.

The rearrangement joins TRBV7-8 to TRBJ1-2, with D perhaps matching TRBD1 (6 bases). This CDR3 comprises 14 residues. The V and J ends lost 5 bases and 5 bases respectively, with 15 bases between them. The germline V gene has CDR1 SGHVS and CDR2 FQNEAQ. The CDR3 sequence is CASSGRGAEYGYTF. CDR3 nucleotide sequence: TGTGCCAGCAGCGGACGGGGGGCCGAATATGGCTACACCTTC.

The chain is built from TRBV19 and TRBJ2-7; TRBD1 agrees at 7 bases. The J segment lost 0 bases and the V segment lost 7 bases, leaving 9 bases of the junction unmatched. The CDR3 runs to 15 residues. Per the germline V gene, CDR1 is LNHDA and CDR2 is SQIVND (reference sequence). CDR3 region: CASTQTRDSSYEQYF. The CDR3 DNA reads TGTGCCAGTACCCAAACCCGGGACAGCTCCTACGAGCAGTACTTC.

This chain connects TRBV11-2 to TRBJ2-1; 9 nucleotides line up with TRBD2. This CDR3 comprises 17 residues. The trim removed 4 bases at V and 8 bases at J, leaving 15 bases unmatched. Germline V gene lookup returns CDR1 SGHAT and CDR2 FQNNGV. In nucleotides, the CDR3 is TGTGCCAGCAGCTCCCCATTCGCGGCGGGAGGGGATGATGAGCAGTTCTTC. Translation: CASSSPFAAGGDDEQFF.

The chain carries TRBV5-1 and TRBJ1-2; the match to TRBD1 covers 8 bases. The CDR3 runs 15 residues. Germline-derived CDR1 and CDR2 are SGHRS and YFSETQ. J lost 8 bases, V lost 2 bases, and 11 bases had no gene match. The CDR3 reads CASSLQPGQDVGYTF. CDR3 DNA: TGCGCCAGCAGCTTACAACCGGGACAGGATGTCGGCTACACCTTC.

This clone was observed a few times. The chain couples TRBV5-5 to TRBJ1-6, with TRBD1 matching 10 bases. Trimming removed 0 bases from V and 6 bases from J; junction bases left unmatched: 6. From germline, CDR1 is SGHKS and CDR2 YYEKEE (reference sequence). The CDR3 spans 17 residues. The CDR3 DNA reads TGTGCCAGCAGCTTGGATGTCCGGACAGGGGGTAATTCACCCCTCCACTTT. The encoded protein is CASSLDVRTGGNSPLHF. The variable domain in full, completed from reference TRBV5-5 and TRBJ1-6, reads DAGVTQSPTHLIKTRGQQVTLRCSPISGHKSVSWYQQVLGQGPQFIFQYYEKEERGRGNFPDRFSARQFPNYSSELNVNALLLGDSALYLCASSLDVRTGGNSPLHFGNGTRLTVT.

The genes are TRBV7-9 and TRBJ2-1, with 8 bases identical to TRBD2. The ends lost 2 bases at V and 5 bases at J; junction bases unmatched: 5. The CDR3 loop spans 15 amino acids. Per germline, CDR1 SEHNR and CDR2 FQNEAQ (reference sequence). CDR3 bases: TGTGCCAGCAGCTTATTCGGGACTAGTAACAATGAGCAGTTCTTC. It translates to CASSLFGTSNNEQFF.

This clone was detected once. This chain links TRBV5-1 with TRBJ1-4; a possible D gene is TRBD1 (6 bases). The CDR3 length is 15 residues. Germline V gene sequence: CDR1 SGHRS, CDR2 YFSETQ. The V and J ends lost 0 bases and 8 bases respectively, with 14 bases between them. The CDR3 nucleotides are TGCGCCAGCAGCTTGGTTGCCAGGGGTGACGAAAAACTGTTTTTT. Protein sequence: CASSLVARGDEKLFF.

The chain uses TRBV6-1 and TRBJ1-5; D unresolved. CDR1 MNHNS and CDR2 SASEGT come from the germline V gene. The CDR3 sequence is 15 residues long. V was pared by 2 bases and J by 0 bases, with 8 bases between. CDR3 in DNA: TGTGCCAGCAGTGAATTCTGGAGTAGCAATCAGCCCCAGCATTTT. Translated, it gives CASSEFWSSNQPQHF.

The chain has TRBV4-1 and TRBJ2-7; 11 nucleotides line up with TRBD2. CDR1 MGHRA and CDR2 YSYEKL come from the germline V gene. V trimming: 4 bases; J trimming: 0 bases; junction bases outside the gene matches: 5. The CDR3 length is 16 residues. As DNA, the CDR3 is TGCGCCAGCAGCCCGGAACTAGCGGGGGTCTCCTACGAGCAGTACTTC. It yields the protein CASSPELAGVSYEQYF.

The rearrangement links TRBV27 to TRBJ1-5, with unresolved D. V lost 2 bases and J 6 bases, leaving 14 bases between the germline ends. The CDR3 is 15 residues long. Germline V CDR1 and CDR2: MNHEY, SMNVEV (reference sequence). The CDR3 DNA follows: TGTGCCAGCAGTTTAAGGTCGGAGGAACCTCAGCCCCAGCATTTT. Protein product: CASSLRSEEPQPQHF.

The CDR3 bases are TGTGCCAGTAGTATAGAGAGACAGGGATATCAGCCCCAGCATTTT. Protein: CASSIERQGYQPQHF. The rearrangement links TRBV19 to TRBJ1-5; 7 bases align to TRBD1. The CDR3 is made up of 15 amino acids. Germline V gene lookup returns CDR1 LNHDA and CDR2 SQIVND (reference sequence). Trimming cost V 0 bases and J 5 bases; bases outside gene matches: 4.

The gene calls are TRBV6-5 and TRBJ2-3; TRBD2 is a possible D gene (6 bases). This CDR3 has 14 residues. Germline assignment: CDR1 MNHEY and CDR2 SVGAGI. Trimming pared 8 bases from V and 1 base from J, leaving 13 bases between. CDR3 sequence reads: CASLRQRGTDTQYF. CDR3 nucleotide sequence: TGTGCCAGCCTGAGGCAGCGGGGCACAGATACGCAGTATTTT.

The V call is TRBV10-3, the J call TRBJ2-5; 8 bases fit TRBD2. With 6 bases clipped from V and 3 bases from J, the junction kept 3 bases outside the gene matches. This CDR3 contains 13 residues. Germline CDR1 ENHRY, CDR2 SYGVKD. In DNA form, the CDR3 reads TGTGCCATCAGGGGAGCGGGAGAAGAGACCCAGTACTTC. Its translation: CAIRGAGEETQYF.

CDR3 sequence: CASSPFDNEQFF. CDR3 coding DNA: TGTGCCAGCAGCCCATTTGACAATGAGCAGTTCTTC. The chain uses TRBV7-6 and TRBJ2-1; D remains unclear. V was trimmed by 5 bases and J by 5 bases, leaving 7 bases between them. This CDR3 region has 12 residues. Germline V gives CDR1 SGHVS, CDR2 FNYEAQ. The full variable domain, its missing parts supplied by reference TRBV7-6 and TRBJ2-1, is GAGVSQSPRYKVTKRGQDVALRCDPISGHVSLYWYRQALGQGPEFLTYFNYEAQQDKSGLPNDRFSAERPEGSISTLTIQRTEQRDSAMYRCASSPFDNEQFFGPGTRLTVL.

J is TRBJ1-1 and V is TRBV2; 9 positions agree with TRBD1. Germline V gene lookup returns CDR1 SNHLY and CDR2 FYNNEI. Trimming at V came to 4 bases and at J to 6 bases, leaving 9 bases not matched to a gene. The CDR3 consists of 15 residues. The CDR3 region has the DNA TGTGCCAGCAGTGGACGCGGGACAGGGCTCCCTGAAGCTTTCTTT. Encoded protein: CASSGRGTGLPEAFF.

This clone was recorded once. The V and J genes are TRBV11-1 and TRBJ2-5; 7 positions agree with TRBD1. Germline assignment: CDR1 SGHAT and CDR2 FQDESV (reference sequence). This CDR3 comprises 13 residues. V lost 10 bases to trimming and J lost 2 bases; unmatched junction nucleotides: 7. CDR3 protein: CATRQGPQETQYF. In nucleotides, the CDR3 is TGTGCCACTAGACAGGGACCACAAGAGACCCAGTACTTC. Using reference TRBV11-1 and TRBJ2-5 for the parts outside the CDR3, the full variable domain is EAEVAQSPRYKITEKSQAVAFWCDPISGHATLYWYRQILGQGPELLVQFQDESVVDDSQLPKDRFSAERLKGVDSTLKIQPAELGDSAMYLCATRQGPQETQYFGPGTRLLVL.

The chain employs TRBV4-1 and TRBJ2-1; TRBD2 matches 8 bases. The CDR3 sequence is 17 residues long. V shed 1 base, J shed 3 bases, and the junction held 8 bases outside the gene matches. In germline, CDR1 is MGHRA, CDR2 YSYEKL. CDR3 in amino acids: CASSQVGSGIGYNEQFF. The DNA of the CDR3 is TGCGCCAGCAGCCAAGTGGGTAGCGGGATAGGCTACAATGAGCAGTTCTTC.

The rearrangement joins TRBV9 to TRBJ2-5; 12 nucleotides line up with TRBD2. V dropped 4 bases and J dropped 5; count of bases not matched to a gene: 6. The CDR3 is 15 amino acids. Germline V lookup: CDR1 SGDLS, CDR2 YYNGEE. CDR3 sequence (DNA): TGTGCCAGCAGCTCTAGCGGGAGGGCCTCGGAGACCCAGTACTTC. Translating it yields CASSSSGRASETQYF. The full variable domain, rest sourced from reference TRBV9 and TRBJ2-5, is DSGVTQTPKHLITATGQRVTLRCSPRSGDLSVYWYQQSLDQGLQFLIQYYNGEERAKGNILERFSAQQFPDLHSELNLSSLELGDSALYFCASSSSGRASETQYFGPGTRLLVL.

For this clone: Additional DNA sequences in this sample encode the identical CDR3. CDR3 sequence (DNA): TGTGCCAGCAGCCAAGGGGGGACATACGAGCAGTACTTC. This translates into CASSQGGTYEQYF. The chain uses TRBV3-1 (or the pseudogene TRBV3-2) and TRBJ2-7; TRBD1 is a possible D gene (6 bases). The CDR3 loop spans 13 amino acids. Germline V gene lookup returns CDR1 LGHDT and CDR2 YNNKEL (reference sequence). V was trimmed by 1 base and J by 4 bases, leaving 8 bases between them.

This chain joins TRBV7-3 and TRBJ2-5; 11 bases are a match to TRBD2. V lost 4 bases, J lost 4 bases, and 5 bases stayed unmatched. The CDR3 covers 15 residues. Germline CDR1 SGHTA, CDR2 FQGTGA. The CDR3 DNA sequence: TGTGCCAGCAGCTCCACCGGGACTAGCGGAGAGACCCAGTACTTC. Encoded protein: CASSSTGTSGETQYF.

V is TRBV7-8 and J is TRBJ1-4; 7 bases align to TRBD1. The CDR3 is 20 amino acids. The V segment lost 6 bases and the J segment 0 bases; nucleotides outside the gene matches: 19. The germline CDR1 and CDR2 sequences are SGHVS and FQNEAQ. CDR3: CASRLRGGTGEPATNEKLFF. CDR3 nucleotide sequence: TGTGCCAGCAGATTAAGAGGGGGAACAGGGGAACCAGCAACTAATGAAAAACTGTTTTTT.